Listed below are T cell receptor beta chains from one sample, sequenced in a study of blood T cells in healthy people across ages. A single record per CDR3 protein comes from TCRdb applying MiXCR to the 5' RACE reads. The data contain 550,000 to 650,000 distinct CDR3 sequences, about 30% of them seen just once; the ten biggest clones take up 15% to 18%. The sample taken for sequencing was blood. The receptors here all came from a woman older than 75 in good health. CDR3s include the opening cysteine and the closing phenylalanine or tryptophan. The D gene is left open where the match is weak. The size entry is marked missing in some rows and otherwise reads once, few, many or a size class.

j_call clone_size d_call v_call cdr3_aa cdr3_nt
TRBJ1-2 many - TRBV20-1 CSARDLVGGGGYTF TGCAGTGCTAGAGATCTAGTGGGCGGGGGAGGCTACACCTTC
TRBJ1-3 - - TRBV7-2 CASSLANLNSGNTIYF TGTGCCAGCAGCTTAGCGAATTTGAACAGTGGAAACACCATATATTTT
TRBJ2-7 few - TRBV9 CASSGASSGEQYF TGTGCCAGCAGCGGGGCTAGCTCCGGTGAGCAGTACTTC
TRBJ2-7 - - TRBV20-1 CSASRGSGFEQYF TGCAGTGCTAGCAGGGGTAGCGGTTTCGAGCAGTACTTC
TRBJ2-1 - TRBD2 TRBV6-5 CASSKLAGANYNEQFF TGTGCCAGCAGTAAACTAGCGGGAGCGAACTACAATGAGCAGTTCTTC
TRBJ2-3 many TRBD1 TRBV5-1 CASSTTGKGFTDTQYF TGCGCCAGCAGCACGACAGGGAAGGGTTTCACAGATACGCAGTATTTT
TRBJ1-5 few - TRBV4-3 CASSQDTGPGAQHF TGCGCCAGCAGCCAAGATACGGGACCTGGAGCCCAGCATTTT
TRBJ2-7 many TRBD2 TRBV20-1 CSARSETAGAEQYF TGCAGTGCTAGGTCTGAGACAGCGGGGGCCGAGCAGTACTTC
TRBJ1-2 - - TRBV18 CASSPPVSELYGYTF TGTGCCAGCTCACCACCCGTATCAGAACTCTATGGCTACACCTTC
TRBJ1-2 many - TRBV29-1 CSVDRAVGGYTF TGCAGCGTTGACAGGGCTGTCGGGGGCTACACCTTC
TRBJ2-1 many - TRBV27 CASSLDYTTYNEQFF TGTGCCAGCAGTTTAGACTACACCACCTACAATGAGCAGTTCTTC
TRBJ1-2 many - TRBV3-1 CASSQFYGYTF TGTGCCAGCAGCCAGTTCTATGGCTACACCTTC
TRBJ2-2 many - TRBV5-1 CASSWDTGELFF TGCGCCAGCAGCTGGGACACCGGGGAGCTGTTTTTT
TRBJ1-2 many - TRBV30 CAWSNGGSYGYTF TGTGCCTGGAGTAACGGGGGTTCCTATGGCTACACCTTC
TRBJ2-1 few TRBD1 TRBV6-1 CASSGGTGVKNEQFF TGTGCCAGCAGTGGTGGGACAGGGGTAAAGAATGAGCAGTTCTTC
TRBJ1-6 many - TRBV7-2 CASSLAGPGRQNSPLHF TGTGCCAGCAGCTTAGCGGGCCCGGGACGGCAGAATTCACCCCTCCACTTT
TRBJ1-5 few TRBD1 TRBV6-6 CASSSTGQGSNQPQHF TGTGCCAGCAGCAGTACGGGACAGGGTAGCAATCAGCCCCAGCATTTT
TRBJ1-4 - - TRBV6-1 CASSEAGIATNEKLFF TGTGCCAGCAGTGAAGCTGGCATCGCAACTAATGAAAAACTGTTTTTT
TRBJ2-7 many TRBD1 TRBV11-2 CASSSDRDRVYEQYF TGTGCCAGCAGCTCTGACCGGGACAGGGTTTACGAGCAGTACTTC
TRBJ2-3 many - TRBV14 CASSLDSRDTQYF TGTGCCAGCAGCCTGGACAGTAGAGATACGCAGTATTTT
TRBJ1-1 many TRBD1 TRBV6-1 CASRKGQGLNTEAFF TGTGCCAGCAGAAAAGGACAGGGACTAAACACTGAAGCTTTCTTT
TRBJ2-5 once - TRBV28 CASSPQTGRGTQYF TGTGCCAGCAGTCCCCAGACAGGTCGAGGGACCCAGTACTTC
TRBJ1-1 - - TRBV3-1 CASSPFRSTEAFF TGTGCCAGCAGTCCCTTCAGGAGCACTGAAGCTTTCTTT
TRBJ2-7 many - TRBV7-9 CASSLTGLGYEQYF TGTGCCAGCAGCCTTACAGGGCTCGGCTACGAGCAGTACTTC
TRBJ2-5 few TRBD2 TRBV20-1 CSAVKEESGGVWHQETQYF TGCAGTGCTGTAAAAGAGGAAAGCGGGGGGGTGTGGCACCAAGAGACCCAGTACTTC
TRBJ2-7 many - TRBV14 CASSQSIKGQSAFSSYEQYF TGTGCCAGCAGCCAAAGTATAAAGGGACAATCTGCCTTTAGCTCCTACGAGCAGTACTTC
TRBJ1-6 - - TRBV27 CASRHHSSYNSPLHF TGTGCCAGCAGACATCATAGCTCCTATAATTCACCCCTCCACTTT
TRBJ2-5 many - TRBV12-3/TRBV12-4 CASSLESGFGETQYF TGTGCCAGCAGTTTAGAGTCGGGGTTTGGAGAGACCCAGTACTTC
TRBJ2-7 - - TRBV7-9 CASTGVSYEQYF TGTGCCAGTACAGGCGTCTCCTACGAGCAGTACTTC
TRBJ2-5 few - TRBV12-3/TRBV12-4 CASTQGGTQYF TGTGCCAGCACCCAGGGGGGGACCCAGTACTTC
TRBJ2-1 - - TRBV12-3/TRBV12-4 CASSLARGSQETQFF TGTGCCAGCAGTCTAGCGAGAGGCTCCCAAGAGACCCAGTTCTTC
TRBJ1-1 many TRBD1 TRBV29-1 CSVLQGRDTEAFF TGCAGCGTCCTACAGGGGAGGGACACTGAAGCTTTCTTT
TRBJ2-1 many TRBD1 TRBV7-8 CASSLYRGNNEQFF TGTGCCAGCAGCTTATACAGGGGGAACAATGAGCAGTTCTTC
TRBJ1-1 few - TRBV9 CASSVNPGAPNTEAFF TGTGCCAGCAGCGTAAACCCAGGGGCACCCAACACTGAAGCTTTCTTT
TRBJ2-7 - TRBD1 TRBV20-1 CSARARSWTGAYEQYF TGCAGTGCCCGCGCTCGCTCCTGGACAGGGGCCTACGAGCAGTACTTC